This T cell receptor beta chain was retrieved from a study of early T cells in non-severe SARS-CoV-2 infection. Study findings and constraints: Anti-spike CD8 responses were favored by VDJdb matching, which missed private and CD4 specificities.

After removal of 4 bases from V and 11 bases from J, the junction contained 8 bases not matched to a gene. This CDR3 has 12 amino acids. From germline, CDR1 is SGHRS and CDR2 YFSETQ. Each single cDNA molecule received a unique molecular identifier. TCRdb used MiXCR to reprocess the 5' RACE reads, holding one entry per CDR3 protein. Here the sample spans around 82,000 distinct CDR3 sequences, about 11% being singletons. This clonotype appeared many times. The antigen is not known. The source of this sequence is an adult who was a healthcare worker with PCR-confirmed SARS-CoV-2 infection or an uninfected control (not recorded which). This sequence joins TRBV5-1 and TRBJ1-1; 7 bases are shared with TRBD1. The sample consisted of whole blood. The CDR3 DNA is TGCGCCAGCAGCAACACAGGGGATTTTGCTTTCTTT. Its protein is CASSNTGDFAFF. Combining the CDR3 with reference TRBV5-1 and TRBJ1-1 gives the whole variable domain KAGVTQTPRYLIKTRGQQVTLSCSPISGHRSVSWYQQTPGQGLQFLFEYFSETQRNKGNFPGRFSGRQFSNSRSEMNVSTLELGDSALYLCASSNTGDFAFFGQGTRLTVV.